These 10 T cell receptor beta chains share one sample of origin, sequenced in a study of CD8 T cells in Susac syndrome. Reverse transcription of roughly 0.5 to 1 ug RNA was carried out with random hexamers. Using its own MiXCR run on the immunoSEQ multiplex PCR reads, TCRdb lists one record per CDR3 protein. Here the sample spans under 80,000 distinct CDR3 sequences, around 93% being singletons. The sample consisted of CD4+ T cells from PBMCs. These receptors all come from a human donor with Susac syndrome.

The chain links TRBV29-1 to TRBJ1-1; D is perhaps TRBD1 (5 bases). The CDR3 extends over 15 amino acids. Germline V CDR1 and CDR2: SQVTM, ANQGSEA. The CDR3 coding sequence is TGCAGACAAAACCGGGACCCTCGGAGGAACACTGAAGCTTTCTTT. This translates into CRQNRDPRRNTEAFF. Filled out from reference TRBV29-1 and TRBJ1-1, the complete variable domain reads SAVISQKPSRDICQRGTSLTIQCQVDSQVTMMFWYRQQPGQSLTLIATANQGSEATYESGFVIDKFPISRPNLTFSTLTVSNMSPEDSSIYLCRQNRDPRRNTEAFFGQGTRLTVV.

The CDR3 DNA sequence: TGTGCCACCAGCAGAGATATAGGGCCCGATGAGCAGTTCTTC. Amino acids: CATSRDIGPDEQFF. The chain recombines TRBV15 with TRBJ2-1; D unclear. V dropped 0 bases and J dropped 8 bases, with 11 bases sitting between them. Germline V CDR1 and CDR2: LNHNV, YYDKDF (reference sequence). The CDR3 loop spans 14 amino acids.

The chain joins TRBV15 to TRBJ1-2; D is uncertain. CDR1 is LNHNV, CDR2 YYDKDF, per germline (reference sequence). The CDR3 has 17 residues. Trimming left V 5 bases short and J 4 bases short, with 23 bases between. The CDR3 here is CATSPIPGNLWPYGYTF. CDR3 coding DNA: TGTGCCACCAGCCCTATTCCTGGAAACCTTTGGCCCTATGGCTACACCTTC.

This chain uses TRBV5-1 with TRBJ2-3, with D maybe TRBD1 (6 bases). V lost 1 base to trimming and J lost 5 bases, with 17 bases between them. CDR3 length: 16 amino acids. Germline assignment: CDR1 SGHRS and CDR2 YFSETQ. The CDR3 protein is CASSLTGPLRGDTQYF. CDR3 in DNA: TGCGCCAGCAGCTTGACAGGGCCTCTGAGAGGAGATACGCAGTATTTT.

Comment on this clonotype: The junction departs from the called germline gene at one end, perhaps through a read error. The rearrangement joins TRBV6-2 or TRBV6-3 to TRBJ2-1, with a tentative D call TRBD1 (5 bases). CDR1 is MNHEY, CDR2 SVGEGT, per germline. CDR3 size: 11 residues. The CDR3 reads CASTQGTVILF. CDR3 sequence (DNA): TGTGCCAGCACCCAGGGTACAGTCATACTCTTC.

The chain couples TRBV19 to TRBJ1-4, with TRBD1 matching 7 bases. V was pared by 8 bases and J by 0 bases, with 9 bases of the junction left unmatched. Germline CDR1 and CDR2: LNHDA and SQIVND (reference sequence). The CDR3 contains 16 residues. The CDR3 spells CASRDRSVATNEKLFF. The CDR3 DNA reads TGTGCCAGTCGGGACAGATCAGTTGCAACTAATGAAAAACTGTTTTTT.

The chain couples TRBV20-1 to TRBJ1-1; no clear D. V dropped 3 bases and J dropped 5 bases, with 13 bases sitting between them. Germline V gene lookup returns CDR1 DFQATT and CDR2 SNEGSKA (reference sequence). The CDR3 has 13 residues. CDR3 region: CSASPGVGTEAFF. The CDR3 DNA is TGCAGTGCTAGCCCCGGGGTGGGTACTGAAGCTTTCTTT.

The chain combines TRBV4-3 with TRBJ2-1, with D hard to call. Germline CDR1 reads LGHNA; CDR2 reads YSLEER. This CDR3 is 16 amino acids long. Trimming removed 0 bases at V and 0 bases at J, with 9 bases between. The CDR3, as DNA: TGCGCCAGCAGCCAAGAAGACGGAAGCTCCTACAATGAGCAGTTCTTC. Its protein product is CASSQEDGSSYNEQFF.

The chain carries TRBV7-9 and TRBJ2-1; 13 bases fit TRBD2. Germline V gives CDR1 SEHNR, CDR2 FQNEAQ (reference sequence). The CDR3 has 16 residues. Germline trimming cut 5 bases from V and 5 bases from J; bases unmatched to any gene: 6. CDR3 in DNA: TGTGCCAGCAGCAAGAGACTAGCGGGGGGTCACAATGAGCAGTTCTTC. The encoded protein is CASSKRLAGGHNEQFF.

J is TRBJ2-5 and V is TRBV7-9, with 14 bases matching TRBD2. The CDR3 length is 18 residues. Germline V gives CDR1 SEHNR, CDR2 FQNEAQ (reference sequence). V lost 0 bases and J lost 1; bases outside the gene matches: 4. The CDR3 region is CASSLAWTSGGTQETQYF. In nucleotides, the CDR3 is TGTGCCAGCAGCTTAGCCTGGACTAGCGGGGGGACCCAAGAGACCCAGTACTTC.